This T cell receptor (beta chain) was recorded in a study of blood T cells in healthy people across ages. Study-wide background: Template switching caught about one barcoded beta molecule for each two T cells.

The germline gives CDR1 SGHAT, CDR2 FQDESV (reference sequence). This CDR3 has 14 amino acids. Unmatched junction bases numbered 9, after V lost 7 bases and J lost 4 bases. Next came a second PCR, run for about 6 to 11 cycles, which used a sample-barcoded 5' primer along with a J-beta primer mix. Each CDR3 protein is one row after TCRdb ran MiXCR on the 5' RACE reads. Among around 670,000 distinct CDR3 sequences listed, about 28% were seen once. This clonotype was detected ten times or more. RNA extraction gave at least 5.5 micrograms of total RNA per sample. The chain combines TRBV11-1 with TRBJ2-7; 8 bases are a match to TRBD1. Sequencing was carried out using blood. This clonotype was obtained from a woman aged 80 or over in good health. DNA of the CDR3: TGTGCCAGCAACCACCGGGACAGGACTTACGAGCAGTACTTC. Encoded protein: CASNHRDRTYEQYF.